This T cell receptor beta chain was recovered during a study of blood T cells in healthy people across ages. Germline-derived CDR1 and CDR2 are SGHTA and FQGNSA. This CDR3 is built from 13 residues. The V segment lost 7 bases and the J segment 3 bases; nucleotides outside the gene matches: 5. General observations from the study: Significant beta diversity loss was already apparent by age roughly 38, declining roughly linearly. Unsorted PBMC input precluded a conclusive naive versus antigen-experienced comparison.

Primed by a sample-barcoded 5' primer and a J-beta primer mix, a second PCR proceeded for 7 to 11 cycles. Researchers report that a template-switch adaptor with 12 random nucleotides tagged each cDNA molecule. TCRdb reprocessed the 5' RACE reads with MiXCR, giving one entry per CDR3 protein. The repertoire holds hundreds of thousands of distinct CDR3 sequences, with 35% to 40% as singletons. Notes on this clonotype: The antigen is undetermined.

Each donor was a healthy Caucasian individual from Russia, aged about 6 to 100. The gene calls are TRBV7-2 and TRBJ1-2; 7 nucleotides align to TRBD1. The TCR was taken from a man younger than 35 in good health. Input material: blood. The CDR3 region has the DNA TGTGCCAGCAACCTCAGGGGGGACTATGGCTACACCTTC. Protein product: CASNLRGDYGYTF.